The next 3 T cell receptor beta chains were all read from a single sample in a study of OX40 agonist ivuxolimab in advanced cancers. The repertoire was sequenced with immunoSEQ multiplex PCR; TCRdb's copy has only in-frame clones and lacks some. The sample lists around 25,000 clones, about 88% occurring once. The specimen was CD4+ or CD8+ T cells sorted from blood, collected in a trial of the OX40 agonist ivuxolimab. All receptors come from an adult with an advanced solid tumor such as melanoma, head and neck, liver or kidney cancer.

The V call is TRBV7-2, the J call TRBJ1-1; no clear D. Germline V gives CDR1 SGHTA, CDR2 FQGNSA. CDR3 size: 13 residues. V shed 5 bases and J shed 3 bases, with 10 bases lying between them. The DNA of the CDR3 is TGTGCCAGCAGCACATGGTGGGACACTGAAGCTTTCTTT. It translates to CASSTWWDTEAFF.

The gene calls are TRBV19 and TRBJ2-1; D remains ambiguous. Germline V CDR1 and CDR2: LNHDA, SQIVND (reference sequence). This CDR3 is built from 16 residues. V lost 3 bases, J lost 3 bases, and 15 bases lay in between. CDR3 protein: CASSIRVADGYNEQFF. In DNA form, the CDR3 reads TGTGCCAGTAGTATTCGTGTCGCGGACGGCTACAATGAGCAGTTCTTC.

V and J are TRBV27 and TRBJ2-2; tentatively, D is TRBD1 (5 bases). The CDR3 has 17 amino acids. Germline CDR1 MNHEY, CDR2 SMNVEV (reference sequence). The ends were cut back, 1 base at V and 1 base at J, with 13 bases in the middle. CDR3 sequence: CASSLFSGMGNTGELFF. CDR3 coding DNA: TGTGCCAGCAGTTTATTTTCAGGGATGGGGAACACCGGGGAGCTGTTTTTT.